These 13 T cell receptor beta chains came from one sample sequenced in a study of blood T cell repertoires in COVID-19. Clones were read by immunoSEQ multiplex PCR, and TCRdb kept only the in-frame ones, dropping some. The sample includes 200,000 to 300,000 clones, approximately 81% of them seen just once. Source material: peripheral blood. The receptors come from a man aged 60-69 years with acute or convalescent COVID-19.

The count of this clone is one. CDR3 region: CASSPTARAKHTEAFF. CDR3 nucleotide sequence: TGTGCCAGCAGCCCTACGGCGAGGGCAAAGCACACTGAAGCTTTCTTT. This chain connects TRBV7-3 to TRBJ1-1; no reliable D call. The CDR3 has 16 amino acids. Germline CDR1 SGHTA, CDR2 FQGTGA. V lost 5 bases to trimming and J lost 3 bases, with 19 bases between them.

CDR3 nucleotides: TGTGCCAGCAGCCATGGGACAGGGAGGTACGAGCAGTACTTC. It codes for CASSHGTGRYEQYF. This chain connects TRBV3-1 (or the pseudogene TRBV3-2) to TRBJ2-7, with TRBD1 matching 9 bases. V dropped 3 bases and J dropped 4; count of bases not matched to a gene: 4. The CDR3 has 14 residues. Germline CDR1 reads LGHDT; CDR2 reads YNNKEL (reference sequence).

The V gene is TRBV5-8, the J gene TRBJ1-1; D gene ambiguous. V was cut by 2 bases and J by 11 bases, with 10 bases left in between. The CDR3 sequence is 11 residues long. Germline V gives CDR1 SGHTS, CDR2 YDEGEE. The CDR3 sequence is CASSLRLAAFF. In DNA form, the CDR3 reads TGTGCCAGCAGCTTACGACTGGCGGCTTTCTTT.

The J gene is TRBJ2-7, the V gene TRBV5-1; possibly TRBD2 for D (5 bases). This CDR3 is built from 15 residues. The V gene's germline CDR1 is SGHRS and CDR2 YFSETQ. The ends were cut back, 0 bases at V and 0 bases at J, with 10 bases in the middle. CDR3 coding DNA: TGCGCCAGCAGCTTGGTGCGGGCTAGCTCCTACGAGCAGTACTTC. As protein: CASSLVRASSYEQYF.

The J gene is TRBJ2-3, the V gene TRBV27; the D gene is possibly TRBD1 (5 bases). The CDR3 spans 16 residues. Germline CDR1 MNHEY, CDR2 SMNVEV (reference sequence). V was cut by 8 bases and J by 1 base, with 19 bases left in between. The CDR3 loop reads CASPLSSGLRTDTQYF. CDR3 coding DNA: TGTGCCAGCCCTCTCAGTTCAGGGCTTCGCACAGATACGCAGTATTTT.

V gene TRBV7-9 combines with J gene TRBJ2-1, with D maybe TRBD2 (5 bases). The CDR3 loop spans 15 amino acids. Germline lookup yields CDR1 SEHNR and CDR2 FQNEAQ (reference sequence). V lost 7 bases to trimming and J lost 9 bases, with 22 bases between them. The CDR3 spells CASTDVGSGSGEQFF. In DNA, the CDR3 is TGTGCCAGCACCGACGTAGGCAGCGGCTCCGGTGAGCAGTTCTTC.

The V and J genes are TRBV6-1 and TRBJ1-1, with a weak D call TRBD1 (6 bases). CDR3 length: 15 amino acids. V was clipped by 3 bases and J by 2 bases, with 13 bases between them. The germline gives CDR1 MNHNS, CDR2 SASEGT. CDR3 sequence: CASSDTGRGNTEAFF. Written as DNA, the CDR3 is TGTGCCAGCAGTGACACAGGCAGGGGAAACACTGAAGCTTTCTTT.

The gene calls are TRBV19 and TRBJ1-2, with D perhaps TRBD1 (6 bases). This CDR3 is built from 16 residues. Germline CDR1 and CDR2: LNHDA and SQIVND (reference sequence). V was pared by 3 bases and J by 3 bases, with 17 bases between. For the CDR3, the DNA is TGTGCCAGTAGTATCCCGCTCGTGGGGGCAGACTATGGCTACACCTTC. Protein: CASSIPLVGADYGYTF. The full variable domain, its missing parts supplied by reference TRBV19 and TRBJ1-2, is DGGITQSPKYLFRKEGQNVTLSCEQNLNHDAMYWYRQDPGQGLRLIYYSQIVNDFQKGDIAEGYSVSREKKESFPLTVTSAQKNPTAFYLCASSIPLVGADYGYTFGSGTRLTVV.

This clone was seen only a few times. The CDR3 loop is CASSSPQTSGNYEQYF. CDR3 coding DNA: TGTGCCAGCAGCTCACCTCAGACTAGCGGAAATTACGAGCAGTACTTC. The chain has TRBV7-6 and TRBJ2-7; the match to TRBD2 covers 9 bases. Germline V lookup: CDR1 SGHVS, CDR2 FNYEAQ. The CDR3 is made up of 16 amino acids. After removal of 4 bases from V and 4 bases from J, the junction contained 11 bases not matched to a gene.

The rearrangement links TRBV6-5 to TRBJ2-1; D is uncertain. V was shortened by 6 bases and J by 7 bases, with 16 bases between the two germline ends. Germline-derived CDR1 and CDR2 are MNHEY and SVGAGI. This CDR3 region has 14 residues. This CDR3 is CASSVAAVRNEQFF. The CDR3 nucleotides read TGTGCCAGCAGCGTGGCGGCGGTGCGAAATGAGCAGTTCTTC.

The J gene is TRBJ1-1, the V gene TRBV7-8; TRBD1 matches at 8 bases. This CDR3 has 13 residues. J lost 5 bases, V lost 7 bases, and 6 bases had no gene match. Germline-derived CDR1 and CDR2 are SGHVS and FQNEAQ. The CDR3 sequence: CASTEQGGTEAFF. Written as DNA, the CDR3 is TGTGCCAGCACCGAACAGGGGGGGACTGAAGCTTTCTTT. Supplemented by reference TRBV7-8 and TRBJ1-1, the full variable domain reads GAGVSQSPRYKVAKRGQDVALRCDPISGHVSLFWYQQALGQGPEFLTYFQNEAQLDKSGLPSDRFFAERPEGSVSTLKIQRTQQEDSAVYLCASTEQGGTEAFFGQGTRLTVV.

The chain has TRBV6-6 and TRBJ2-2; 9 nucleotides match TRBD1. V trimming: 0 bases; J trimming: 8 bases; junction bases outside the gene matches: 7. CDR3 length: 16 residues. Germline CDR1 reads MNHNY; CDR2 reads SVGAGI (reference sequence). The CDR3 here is CASSYSGTGFSGELFF. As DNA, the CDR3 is TGTGCCAGCAGTTACTCCGGGACAGGGTTTTCTGGGGAGCTGTTTTTT.

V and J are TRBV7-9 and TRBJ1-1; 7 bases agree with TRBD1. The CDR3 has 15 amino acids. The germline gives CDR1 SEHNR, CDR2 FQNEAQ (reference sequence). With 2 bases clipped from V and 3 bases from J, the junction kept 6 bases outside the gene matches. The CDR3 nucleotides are TGTGCCAGCAGCTTAAGACAGGGTTCGGACACTGAAGCTTTCTTT. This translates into CASSLRQGSDTEAFF. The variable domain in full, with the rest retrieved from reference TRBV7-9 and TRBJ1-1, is DTGVSQNPRHKITKRGQNVTFRCDPISEHNRLYWYRQTLGQGPEFLTYFQNEAQLEKSRLLSDRFSAERPKGSFSTLEIQRTEQGDSAMYLCASSLRQGSDTEAFFGQGTRLTVV.